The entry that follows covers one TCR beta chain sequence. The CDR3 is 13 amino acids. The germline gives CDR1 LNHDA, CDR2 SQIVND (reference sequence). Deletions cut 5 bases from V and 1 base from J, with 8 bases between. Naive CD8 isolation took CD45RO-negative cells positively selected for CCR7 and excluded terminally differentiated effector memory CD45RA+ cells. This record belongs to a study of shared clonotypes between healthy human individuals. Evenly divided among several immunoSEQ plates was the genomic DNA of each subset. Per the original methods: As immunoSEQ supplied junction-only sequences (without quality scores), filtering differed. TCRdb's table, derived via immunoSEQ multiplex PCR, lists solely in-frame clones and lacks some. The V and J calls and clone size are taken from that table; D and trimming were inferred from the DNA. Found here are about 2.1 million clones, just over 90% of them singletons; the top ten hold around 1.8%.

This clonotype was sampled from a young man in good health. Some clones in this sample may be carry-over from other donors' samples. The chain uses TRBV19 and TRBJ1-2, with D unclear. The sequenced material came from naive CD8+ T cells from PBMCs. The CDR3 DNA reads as TGTGCCAGTAGTTCCCGGGATAACTATGGCTACACCTTC. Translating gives CASSSRDNYGYTF. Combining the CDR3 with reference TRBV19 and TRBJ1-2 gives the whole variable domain DGGITQSPKYLFRKEGQNVTLSCEQNLNHDAMYWYRQDPGQGLRLIYYSQIVNDFQKGDIAEGYSVSREKKESFPLTVTSAQKNPTAFYLCASSSRDNYGYTFGSGTRLTVV.